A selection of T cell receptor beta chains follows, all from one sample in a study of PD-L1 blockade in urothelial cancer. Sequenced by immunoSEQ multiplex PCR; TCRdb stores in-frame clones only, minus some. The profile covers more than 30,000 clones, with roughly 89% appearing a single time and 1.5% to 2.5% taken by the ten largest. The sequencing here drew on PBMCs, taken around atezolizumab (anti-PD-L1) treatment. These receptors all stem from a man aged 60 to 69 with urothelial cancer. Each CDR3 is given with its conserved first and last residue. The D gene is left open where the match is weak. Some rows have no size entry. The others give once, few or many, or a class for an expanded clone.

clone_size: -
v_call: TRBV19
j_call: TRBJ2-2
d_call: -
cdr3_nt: TGTGCCAGTAGTATAGTTGGAGGGGCCACCGGGGAGCTGTTTTTT
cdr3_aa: CASSIVGGATGELFF

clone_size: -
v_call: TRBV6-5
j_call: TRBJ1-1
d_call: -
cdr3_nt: TGTGCCAGCAGTTATGGGGCGGTGGGAGGAACTGAAGCTTTCTTT
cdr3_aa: CASSYGAVGGTEAFF

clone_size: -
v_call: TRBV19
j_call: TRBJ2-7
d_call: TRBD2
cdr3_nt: TGTGCCAGTAGTACCTGGACTAGCGGGAGGAACATGTTGCCATACGAGCAGTACTTC
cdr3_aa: CASSTWTSGRNMLPYEQYF

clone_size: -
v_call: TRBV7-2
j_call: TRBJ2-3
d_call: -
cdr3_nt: TGTGCCAGCAGCTTAGTTATGGCGGGCACGGGCACAGATACGCAGTATTTT
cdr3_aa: CASSLVMAGTGTDTQYF

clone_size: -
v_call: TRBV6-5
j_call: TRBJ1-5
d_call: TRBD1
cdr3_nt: TGTGCCACAGGACAGGGCCCCACTCCCAATCAGCCCCAGCATTTT
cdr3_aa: CATGQGPTPNQPQHF

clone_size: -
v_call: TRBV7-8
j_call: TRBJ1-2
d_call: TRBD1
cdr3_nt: TGTGCCAGCAGCTTAGCGGCAGGGGGATCTAATGGCTACACCTTC
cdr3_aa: CASSLAAGGSNGYTF

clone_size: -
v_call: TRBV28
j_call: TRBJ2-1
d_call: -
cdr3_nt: TGTGCCAGCAGTCCCTACAGGGACAATGAGCAGTTCTTC
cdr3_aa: CASSPYRDNEQFF

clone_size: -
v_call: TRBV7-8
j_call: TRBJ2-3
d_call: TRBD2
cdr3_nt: TGTGCCAGCAGCTCCCAGACTAGCGGGAACACAGATACGCAGTATTTT
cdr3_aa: CASSSQTSGNTDTQYF

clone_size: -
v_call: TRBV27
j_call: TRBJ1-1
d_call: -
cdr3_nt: TGTGCCAGCAGGCCCCTAGGGGTGAACACTGAAGCTTTCTTT
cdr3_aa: CASRPLGVNTEAFF

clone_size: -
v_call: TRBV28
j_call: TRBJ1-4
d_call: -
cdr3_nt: TGTGCCAGCAGTTTCGAACAGGGAGCTAATGAAAAACTGTTTTTT
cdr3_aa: CASSFEQGANEKLFF

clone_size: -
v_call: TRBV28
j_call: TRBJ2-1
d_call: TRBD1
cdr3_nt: TGTGCCAGCGGACAGGGGGCAAATGAGCAGTTCTTC
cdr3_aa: CASGQGANEQFF

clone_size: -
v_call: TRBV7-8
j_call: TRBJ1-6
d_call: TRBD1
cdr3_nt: TGTGCCAGCAGCGACGGATACAGGGGGTCATATAATTCACCCCTCCACTTT
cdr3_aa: CASSDGYRGSYNSPLHF

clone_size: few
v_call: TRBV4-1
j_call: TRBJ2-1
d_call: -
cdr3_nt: TGCGCCAGCAGCCCCACTTCCGATGAGCAGTTCTTC
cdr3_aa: CASSPTSDEQFF

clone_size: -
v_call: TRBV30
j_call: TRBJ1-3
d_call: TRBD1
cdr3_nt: TGTGCCTGTCGGGACAGCTCCAACTCTGGAAACACCATATATTTT
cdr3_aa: CACRDSSNSGNTIYF

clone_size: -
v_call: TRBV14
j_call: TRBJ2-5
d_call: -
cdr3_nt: TGTGCCAGCAGCCAAGAATTGGGGGGGCTGGGAGAGACCCAGTACTTC
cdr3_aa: CASSQELGGLGETQYF

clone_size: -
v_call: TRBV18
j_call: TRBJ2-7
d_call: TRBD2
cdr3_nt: TGTGCCAGCTCACCCTTATCCGGGACTAGCGGTTCCTACGAGCAGTACTTC
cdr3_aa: CASSPLSGTSGSYEQYF

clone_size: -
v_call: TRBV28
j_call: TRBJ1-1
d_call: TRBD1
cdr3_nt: TGTGCCAGCACCCGGGGACAGGGTATAAGAGTCACTGAAGCTTTCTTT
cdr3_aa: CASTRGQGIRVTEAFF

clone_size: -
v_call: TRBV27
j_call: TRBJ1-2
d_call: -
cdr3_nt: TGTGCCTCTCCCAGGGGCCCCTATGGCTACACCTTC
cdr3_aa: CASPRGPYGYTF

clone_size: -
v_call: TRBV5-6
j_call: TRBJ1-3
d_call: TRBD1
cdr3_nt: TGTGCCAGCAGCCCCACAGACAGGGCCTACACCATATATTTT
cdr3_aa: CASSPTDRAYTIYF

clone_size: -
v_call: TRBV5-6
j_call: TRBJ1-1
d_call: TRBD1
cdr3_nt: TGTGCCAGCAGCTTGTACGGGACAGCGAACACTGAAGCTTTCTTT
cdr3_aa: CASSLYGTANTEAFF

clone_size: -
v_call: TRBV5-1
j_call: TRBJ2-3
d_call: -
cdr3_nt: TGCGCCAGCAGCCTTCGGGGGACCTATGGCACAGATACGCAGTATTTT
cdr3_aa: CASSLRGTYGTDTQYF

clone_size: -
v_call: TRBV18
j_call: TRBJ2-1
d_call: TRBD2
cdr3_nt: TGTGCCAGCTCACCAGTTTTCCTGCGGGGGGTTTACAATGAGCAGTTCTTC
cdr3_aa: CASSPVFLRGVYNEQFF

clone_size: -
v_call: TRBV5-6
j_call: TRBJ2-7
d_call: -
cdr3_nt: TGTGCCAGCAGCTTGTATAAGAGACAGTTGGACGAGCAGTACTTC
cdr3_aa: CASSLYKRQLDEQYF

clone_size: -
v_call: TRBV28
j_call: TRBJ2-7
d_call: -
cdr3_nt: TGTGCCAGCAACACCGGGAGCTCCTACGAGCAGTACTTC
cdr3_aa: CASNTGSSYEQYF

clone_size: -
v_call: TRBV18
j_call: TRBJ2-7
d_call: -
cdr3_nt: TGTGCCAGCTCACCACCGAGCAGGCCCTCCTACGAGCAGTACTTC
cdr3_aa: CASSPPSRPSYEQYF

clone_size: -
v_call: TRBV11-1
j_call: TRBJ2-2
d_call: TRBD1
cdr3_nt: TGTGCCAGCAGCTTCGGACAGGGAAGAAACACCGGGGAGCTGTTTTTT
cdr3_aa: CASSFGQGRNTGELFF

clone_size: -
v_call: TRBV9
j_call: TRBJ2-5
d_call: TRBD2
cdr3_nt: TGTGCCAGCAGCGTGGCCGGGACTAGCGGGGGGGCCGAGACCCAGTACTTC
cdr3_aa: CASSVAGTSGGAETQYF

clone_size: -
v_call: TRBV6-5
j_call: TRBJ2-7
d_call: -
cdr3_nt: TGTGCCAGCAGTTACGGCAGGGTGTCGAGGGAGCAGTACTTC
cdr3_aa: CASSYGRVSREQYF

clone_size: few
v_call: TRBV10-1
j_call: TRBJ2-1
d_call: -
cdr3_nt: TGCGCCAGCAGTGAACGTAGCTCCTACAATGAGCAGTTCTTC
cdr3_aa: CASSERSSYNEQFF

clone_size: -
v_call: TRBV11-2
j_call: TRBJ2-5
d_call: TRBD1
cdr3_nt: TGTGCCAGCAGCTTAATAGTAGGGGGCCCGGAGACCCAGTACTTC
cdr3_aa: CASSLIVGGPETQYF

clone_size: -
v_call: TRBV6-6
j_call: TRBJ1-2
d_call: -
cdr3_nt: TGTGCCAGCAGTTCGAGCACCTCGGGGTTATATGGCTACACCTTC
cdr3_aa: CASSSSTSGLYGYTF

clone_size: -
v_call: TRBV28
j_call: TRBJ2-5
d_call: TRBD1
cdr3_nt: TGTGCCAGCAGGGCGACAGGGAAGCCGAGAGAGACCCAGTACTTC
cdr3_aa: CASRATGKPRETQYF

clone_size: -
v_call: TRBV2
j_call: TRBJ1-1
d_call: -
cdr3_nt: TGTGCCAGCAGTGAAGATGGAGGACAGATGAACACTGAAGCTTTCTTT
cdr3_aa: CASSEDGGQMNTEAFF

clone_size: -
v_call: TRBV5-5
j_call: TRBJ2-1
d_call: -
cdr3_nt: TGTGCCAGCAGCTTGAGACAGGGGAGGGATGAGCAGTTCTTC
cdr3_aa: CASSLRQGRDEQFF

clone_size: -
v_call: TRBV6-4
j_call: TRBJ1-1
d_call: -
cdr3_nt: TGTGCCAGCAGTGACCCCCTCACTGGAGAGAACACTGAAGCTTTCTTT
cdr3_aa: CASSDPLTGENTEAFF

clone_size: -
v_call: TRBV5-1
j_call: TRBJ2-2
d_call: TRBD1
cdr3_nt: TGCGCCAGCAGATATGGACAGGGCCCCACCGGGGAGCTGTTTTTT
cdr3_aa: CASRYGQGPTGELFF

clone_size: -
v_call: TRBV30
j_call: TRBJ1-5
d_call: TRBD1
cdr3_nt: TGTGCCTGGAGTGGGGGACAGGGGAATCAGCCCCAGCATTTT
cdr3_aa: CAWSGGQGNQPQHF

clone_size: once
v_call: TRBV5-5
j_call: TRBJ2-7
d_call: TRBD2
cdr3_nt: TGTGCCAGCAGCTTGAGGGGCGGGAGCGGCTCCTACGAGCAGTACTTC
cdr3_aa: CASSLRGGSGSYEQYF

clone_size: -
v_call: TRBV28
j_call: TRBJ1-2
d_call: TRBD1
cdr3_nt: TGTGCCAGCAGTTTAGACAGGGCCCATGGCTACACCTTC
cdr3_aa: CASSLDRAHGYTF

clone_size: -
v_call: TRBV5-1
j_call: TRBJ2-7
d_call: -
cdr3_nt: TGCGCCAGCAGCCGTAAGAGTGAGGGCCACGAGCAGTACTTC
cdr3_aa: CASSRKSEGHEQYF

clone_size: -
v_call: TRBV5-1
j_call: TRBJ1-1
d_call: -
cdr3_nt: TGCGCCAGCAGCTTGGGGGTCAGGGGAACTGAAGCTTTCTTT
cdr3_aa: CASSLGVRGTEAFF